Sequencing of this T cell receptor beta chain was carried out in a study of blood T cell repertoires in COVID-19. About the study: Sources were T cells, B-cell-depleted T cells, or PBMCs; the material itself was cDNA or gDNA.

V was pared by 4 bases and J by 2 bases, with 4 bases of the junction left unmatched. This CDR3 has 16 residues. Germline CDR1 KGHDR, CDR2 SFDVKD. Sequencing used immunoSEQ multiplex PCR; TCRdb keeps in-frame clones, though not all of them. The sample comprises roughly 200,000 clones, approximately 86% of which are singletons, and roughly 2.5% rests with the top ten. This clone appeared a few times. This TCR was recovered from a middle-aged man with active or convalescent COVID-19. The specimen was peripheral blood. The chain employs TRBV24-1 and TRBJ2-2, with 9 nucleotides matching TRBD2. The CDR3 spells CATSELTSGNTGELFF. CDR3 DNA: TGTGCCACCAGTGAACTGACTAGCGGAAACACCGGGGAGCTGTTTTTT.